These T cell receptor beta chains were read from a single sample in a study of radiotherapy plus CTLA-4 blockade in lung cancer. Repertoires were generated with immunoSEQ multiplex PCR, while TCRdb's copy carries only in-frame clones and drops some. The profile shows tens of thousands of clones, 70% to 85% of them singletons. The sample was peripheral blood, taken from a patient treated with radiotherapy plus ipilimumab. Receptors originate from a human donor with non-small cell lung cancer who had a complete response to radiotherapy plus ipilimumab. CDR3s include the opening cysteine and the closing phenylalanine or tryptophan. Each record gives: V gene, clone size, J gene, D gene, CDR3 DNA, CDR3 protein. The D gene is left open where the match is weak. Rows give clone size only sometimes, using once, few, many, or a class for an expanded clone.

>TRBV10-1|.|TRBJ1-3|TRBD1
TGCGCCAGCAGTACCGGGACAGGGCTTATCTCTGGAAACACCATATATTTT
CASSTGTGLISGNTIYF
>TRBV18|.|TRBJ2-1|TRBD2
TGTGCCAGCTCACCACGGACTAGCGGGATAAGTCGGGATGAGCAGTTCTTC
CASSPRTSGISRDEQFF
>TRBV5-6|.|TRBJ2-7|.
TGTGCCAGCAGCTTGCCCCGGGGGGCATTGGGATGCGAGCAGTACTTC
CASSLPRGALGCEQYF
>TRBV6-5|.|TRBJ2-4|.
TGTGCCAGCAGGGACTCACGCGGCATTCAGTACTTC
CASRDSRGIQYF
>TRBV11-2|.|TRBJ2-6|TRBD1
TGTGCCAGCAGCTTACGGGACAGGTCCAACTCTGGGGCCAACGTCCTGACTTTC
CASSLRDRSNSGANVLTF
>TRBV11-3|.|TRBJ2-6|.
TGTGCCAGCAGCTCGGGACGGACCTCTGGGGCCAACGTCCTGACTTTC
CASSSGRTSGANVLTF
>TRBV5-4|few|TRBJ2-2|TRBD2
TGTGCCAGCAGCGATGGGACTAGGTCCAACACCGGGGAGCTGTTTTTT
CASSDGTRSNTGELFF
>TRBV10-3|.|TRBJ2-1|TRBD1
TGTGCCATCAGTGCTCCGGGACAGGGGGCTCATGAGCAGTTCTTC
CAISAPGQGAHEQFF
>TRBV28|few|TRBJ2-2|.
TGTGCCAGCAGTTTACGGGGGAGAACCGGGGAGCTGTTTTTT
CASSLRGRTGELFF
>TRBV25-1|.|TRBJ2-5|TRBD1
TGTGCCAGCAGTGCCAGCTCAGGGGGCGGAAAGACCCAGTACTTC
CASSASSGGGKTQYF
>TRBV27|.|TRBJ1-2|.
TGTGCCAGCAGCCGCGGACAGACAAACTATGGCTACACCTTC
CASSRGQTNYGYTF
>TRBV6-5|.|TRBJ1-2|TRBD1
TGTGCCAGCAGTTCCCAGGGGGTTTTCGCTGGCTACACCTTC
CASSSQGVFAGYTF
>TRBV7-2|.|TRBJ2-1|.
TGTGCCAGCAGCTTAGATAGAGCCTCCTACAATGAGCAGTTCTTC
CASSLDRASYNEQFF
>TRBV7-9|.|TRBJ2-3|.
TGTGCCAGCAGCCTCCCGGATAACACAGATACGCAGTATTTT
CASSLPDNTDTQYF
>TRBV27|.|TRBJ1-4|.
TGTGCCAGCAGTAGGGGCAGCCTTGCAACTAATGAAAAACTGTTTTTT
CASSRGSLATNEKLFF
>TRBV11-2|.|TRBJ2-2|.
TGTGCCAGCAGTCTAGCGTCCTCCGGGGAGCTGTTTTTT
CASSLASSGELFF
>TRBV11-2|.|TRBJ1-4|TRBD1
TGTGCCAGCACCAAAAGACAGGGAGATGAAAAACTGTTTTTT
CASTKRQGDEKLFF
>TRBV9|.|TRBJ2-7|.
TGTGCCAGCAGCGTAGTCCTGGGACCCTTACTCTCCTACGAGCAGTACTTC
CASSVVLGPLLSYEQYF
>TRBV7-2|once|TRBJ1-2|.
TGTGCCAGCAGCCTGCCCGGGACCGCTGAGATCTCATTC
CASSLPGTAEISF
>TRBV14|.|TRBJ1-6|.
TGTGCCAGCAGCCAGGCCCTCAAGCGGTCACCCCTCCACTTT
CASSQALKRSPLHF
>TRBV9|.|TRBJ2-5|.
TGTGCCAGCAGCGTAGGGGGGGAGACCCAGTACTTC
CASSVGGETQYF
>TRBV7-7|.|TRBJ2-1|.
TGTGCTAGCAGCTTAAGGGTTATGGGGGGGCCCCCCTACAATGAGCAGTTCTTC
CASSLRVMGGPPYNEQFF
>TRBV30|once|TRBJ2-2|.
TGTGCCTGGAAAAGTGCTCAGGGTCCCGGGGAGCTGTTTTTT
CAWKSAQGPGELFF
>TRBV6-5|.|TRBJ2-2|.
TGTGCCAGCAGTTACAGGGAACAGGCGAACACCGGGGAGCTGTTTTTT
CASSYREQANTGELFF
>TRBV5-8|.|TRBJ2-3|TRBD2
TGTGCCAGCAGCTCCCCGATAGCGGGGACAGATACGCAGTATTTT
CASSSPIAGTDTQYF
>TRBV18|.|TRBJ2-6|TRBD1
TGTGCCAGCTCACCCGGGACAGGGCCCTTGAGGGCCAACGTCCTGACTTTC
CASSPGTGPLRANVLTF
>TRBV11-3|.|TRBJ1-1|.
TGTGCCAGCATGAAGCAGGGGAACACTGAAGCTTTCTTT
CASMKQGNTEAFF
>TRBV6-6|.|TRBJ2-2|.
TGTGCCAGCGCCCCCGGAAACACCGGGGAGCTGTTTTTT
CASAPGNTGELFF
>TRBV25-1|.|TRBJ2-3|.
TGTGCCAGCTTCCTGGGAGGATGGTATTTT
CASFLGGWYF
>TRBV19|.|TRBJ2-3|.
TGTGCCAGTCAGGTACATGGCACAGATACGCAGTATTTT
CASQVHGTDTQYF
>TRBV6-5|.|TRBJ2-2|TRBD1
TGTGCCAGCATCGACAGGGGAGGCACCGGGGAGCTGTTTTTT
CASIDRGGTGELFF
>TRBV19|once|TRBJ1-2|.
TGTGCCAGTAGTATCTCTACTATGATGGCGGGCTACACCTTC
CASSISTMMAGYTF
>TRBV6-5|.|TRBJ1-1|.
TGTGCCAGCAAAGGACCGTATATGAACACTGAAGCTTTCTTT
CASKGPYMNTEAFF
>TRBV5-6|once|TRBJ2-3|TRBD2
TGTGCCAGCAGCTTCATTATCGAGCGGGAGAGAGATACGCAGTATTTT
CASSFIIERERDTQYF
>TRBV19|.|TRBJ1-5|.
TGTGCCAGTACTACAGATGGTGGTCAGCCCCAGCATTTT
CASTTDGGQPQHF